The T cell receptor (beta chain) described here comes from a study of blood T cell repertoires in COVID-19. Study details: Samples of COVID-19 (acute and convalescent) were obtained from the United States, Italy and Spain. PBMCs, B-cell-depleted T cells, or T cells provided the cDNA or gDNA that made up the material.

In the authors' workflow: Amplification of reference gene primers was used by the study to estimate nucleated cell counts. TCRdb's table, derived via immunoSEQ multiplex PCR, lists solely in-frame clones and lacks some. V, J and clone size are taken as reported in that table, and D and trimming were inferred from the DNA itself. Counted here are roughly 190,000 clones, around 76% occurring once; the ten biggest clones make up 7.8%. Patients in Seattle were enrolled during active infection, then followed longitudinally. CDR1 WNHNN and CDR2 SYGVQD come from the germline V gene (reference sequence). The CDR3 length is 15 residues. The J segment lost 3 bases and the V segment lost 7 bases, leaving 11 bases of the junction unmatched.

The rearrangement uses TRBV10-1 and TRBJ1-2, with 7 bases identical to TRBD1. Sequencing was carried out using peripheral blood. This receptor was obtained from a woman aged 55-75 years with COVID-19, enrolled during active disease. CDR3 nucleotides: TGCGCCAGCATCTTGACAGGGTTGGTTGACTATGGCTACACCTTC. Protein product: CASILTGLVDYGYTF.